This T cell receptor (beta chain) is from a study of T cell repertoires in cytomegalovirus infection. Study as a whole: Shared public TCR beta signatures pointed to both CMV infection and a matching HLA type.

A few counts support this clonotype. Its antigen is undetermined. Study-wide results and limits: Frequencies of public TCR beta families were cumulated, and this identified carriers of CMV plus the relevant HLA.

TCRdb redid the calling of the reads with MiXCR, one entry per CDR3 protein. The sample includes about 150,000 distinct CDR3 sequences, roughly 17% seen only once; the top ten take 18%. V trimming: 4 bases; J trimming: 0 bases; junction bases outside the gene matches: 6. The CDR3 covers 15 residues. Per germline, CDR1 SQVTM and CDR2 ANQGSEA. The V and J genes are TRBV29-1 and TRBJ2-5, with 9 bases identical to TRBD1. Sequencing used CD8+ T cells from PBMCs. This receptor was taken from a human donor in good health (CMV status not recorded). Some clones in this sample may be carry-over from other donors' samples. The CDR3 loop is CSVGEQGADQETQYF. The CDR3 coding sequence is TGCAGCGTTGGAGAACAGGGGGCGGACCAAGAGACCCAGTACTTC.